The following is a T cell receptor (beta chain) sequence with its context. The data were taken from a study of blood T cell repertoires in COVID-19. Background on the study: From the United States, Italy and Spain came samples of acute and convalescent COVID-19. Sources were T cells, B-cell-depleted T cells, or PBMCs; the material itself was cDNA or gDNA.

How the authors handled the data: Amplification with reference gene primers provided the estimates of nucleated cell counts. Profiling relied on immunoSEQ multiplex PCR, and the TCRdb table lists in-frame clones only, not all of them. V, J and clone size are those of that table, while D and trimming were read from the DNA. The sample has 190,000 or so clones, approximately 90% seen once; the top ten hold approximately 6.2%. CDR1 and CDR2 (germline): SGHTA, FQGNSA. Deletions cut 4 bases from V and 2 bases from J, with 5 bases between. The CDR3 runs 12 residues. The origin of this receptor is a man in his sixties who had recovered from COVID-19. The J gene is TRBJ1-2, the V gene TRBV7-2; D call uncertain. The source material was peripheral blood. In nucleotides, the CDR3 is TGTGCCAGCAGCTGGGAGAACTATGGCTACACCTTC. This codes for CASSWENYGYTF.